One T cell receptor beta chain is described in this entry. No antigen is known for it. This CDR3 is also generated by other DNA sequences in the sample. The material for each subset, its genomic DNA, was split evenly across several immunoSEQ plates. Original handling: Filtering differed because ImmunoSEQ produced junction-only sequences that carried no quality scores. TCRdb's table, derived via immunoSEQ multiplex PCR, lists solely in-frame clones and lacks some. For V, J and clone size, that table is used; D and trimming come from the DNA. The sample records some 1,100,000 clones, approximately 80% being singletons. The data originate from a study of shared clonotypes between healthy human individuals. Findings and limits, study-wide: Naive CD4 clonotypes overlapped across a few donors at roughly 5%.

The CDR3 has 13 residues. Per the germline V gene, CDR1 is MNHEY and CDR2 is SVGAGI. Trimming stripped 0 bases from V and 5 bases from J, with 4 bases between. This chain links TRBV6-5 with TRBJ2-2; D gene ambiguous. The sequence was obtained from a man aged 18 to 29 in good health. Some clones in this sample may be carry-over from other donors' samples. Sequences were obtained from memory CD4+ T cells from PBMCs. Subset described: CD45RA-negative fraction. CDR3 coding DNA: TGTGCCAGCAGTTACTCATCGACCGGGGAGCTGTTTTTT. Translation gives CASSYSSTGELFF.